The sequence of this T cell receptor beta chain was determined in a study of blood T cells in healthy people across ages. Study-level results: Whereas aged donors had fewer naive CD4+ cells, long-lived donors had more of them and higher diversity. Donor CMV infection status was unknown, possibly confounding age-related changes in expanded clonotypes.

PBMCs numbering at least 6 million were isolated per sample. The CDR3 is made up of 15 amino acids. CDR1 and CDR2 (germline): MNHEY, SVGEGT. A remark on this clonotype: Antigen unknown.

The authors ran a second PCR of 7 to 11 cycles using a sample-barcoded 5' primer and a J-beta primer mix. TCRdb processed the 5' RACE reads anew with MiXCR; each CDR3 protein has one entry. The data show over 500,000 distinct CDR3 sequences, about 27% seen once. This same sample was also taken into another study, of T cells of mothers and their children.

Sample: blood. The chain has TRBV6-2 or TRBV6-3 and TRBJ2-1; the D gene is possibly TRBD2 (5 bases). With the DNA end fitting TRBJ2-7 better, the J assignment may be wrong. The TCR comes from a boy aged 2 to 9 in good health. This CDR3 is CASSSTSLSSYEQYF. CDR3 DNA sequence: TGTGCCAGCAGTTCAACTAGTCTGAGCTCCTACGAGCAGTACTTC.